This T cell receptor beta chain was retrieved from a study of blood T cell repertoires in COVID-19. About the study: Sites in the United States, Italy and Spain provided acute and convalescent COVID-19 samples. The cDNA or gDNA used as material had been derived from T cells, B-cell-depleted T cells, or PBMCs.

The ends were cut back, 4 bases at V and 4 bases at J, with 10 bases in the middle. There are 13 residues in the CDR3. Germline CDR1 reads ENHRY; CDR2 reads SYGVKD. Per the original data handling: Amplification with reference gene primers provided the estimates of nucleated cell counts. This table comes from immunoSEQ multiplex PCR, and its TCRdb copy is limited to in-frame clones, with some not included. The DNA gave D and trimming, while V, J and clone size come from that table. The table lists 100,000 to 150,000 clones, roughly 88% of them singletons. Input material: peripheral blood. This chain links TRBV10-3 with TRBJ1-1; possibly TRBD1 for D (5 bases). The sequence was obtained from a man aged 50 to 60 with acute or convalescent COVID-19. The CDR3 region has the DNA TGTGCCATCAGTGGAGGCGGGGGCACTGAAGCTTTCTTT. This codes for CAISGGGGTEAFF.